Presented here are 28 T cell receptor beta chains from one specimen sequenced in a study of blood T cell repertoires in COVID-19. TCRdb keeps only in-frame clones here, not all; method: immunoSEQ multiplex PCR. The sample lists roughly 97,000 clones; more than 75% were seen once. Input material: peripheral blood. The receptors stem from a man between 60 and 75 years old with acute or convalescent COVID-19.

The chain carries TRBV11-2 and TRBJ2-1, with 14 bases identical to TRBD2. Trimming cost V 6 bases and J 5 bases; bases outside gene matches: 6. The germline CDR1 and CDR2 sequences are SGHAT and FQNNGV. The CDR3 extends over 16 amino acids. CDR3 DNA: TGTGCCAGCAGTCGCGGGACTAGCGGGAGTGACAATGAGCAGTTCTTC. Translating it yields CASSRGTSGSDNEQFF.

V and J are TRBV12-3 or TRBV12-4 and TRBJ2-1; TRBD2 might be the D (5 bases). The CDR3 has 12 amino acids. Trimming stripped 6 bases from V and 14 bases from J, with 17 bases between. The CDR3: CASRQQFSGEFF. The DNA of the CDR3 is TGTGCCAGCAGGCAACAATTTTCCGGGGAGTTCTTC.

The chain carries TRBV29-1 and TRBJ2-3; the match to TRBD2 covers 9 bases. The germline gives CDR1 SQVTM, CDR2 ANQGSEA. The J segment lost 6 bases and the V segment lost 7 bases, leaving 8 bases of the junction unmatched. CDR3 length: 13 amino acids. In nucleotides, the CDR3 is TGCAGCGCCCTAGCGGGAATATCGGATACGCAGTATTTT. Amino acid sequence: CSALAGISDTQYF.

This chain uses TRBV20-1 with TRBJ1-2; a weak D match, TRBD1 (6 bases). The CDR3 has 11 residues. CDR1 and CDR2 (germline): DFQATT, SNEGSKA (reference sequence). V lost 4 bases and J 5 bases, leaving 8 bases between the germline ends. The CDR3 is CSATGQYGYTF. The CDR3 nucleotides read TGCAGTGCTACTGGACAGTATGGCTACACCTTC.

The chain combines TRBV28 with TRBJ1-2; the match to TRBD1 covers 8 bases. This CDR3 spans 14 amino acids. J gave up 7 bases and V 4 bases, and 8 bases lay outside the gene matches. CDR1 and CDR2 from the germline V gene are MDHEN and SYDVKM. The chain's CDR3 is CASSSSRQGSGYTF. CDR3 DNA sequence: TGTGCCAGCAGTTCATCACGACAGGGGTCTGGCTACACCTTC.

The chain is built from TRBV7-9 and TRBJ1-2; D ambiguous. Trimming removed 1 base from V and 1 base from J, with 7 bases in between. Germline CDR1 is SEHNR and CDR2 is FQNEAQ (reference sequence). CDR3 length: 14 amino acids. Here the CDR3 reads CASSLGRDNYGYTF. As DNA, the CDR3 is TGTGCCAGCAGCTTAGGTAGAGATAACTATGGCTACACCTTC.

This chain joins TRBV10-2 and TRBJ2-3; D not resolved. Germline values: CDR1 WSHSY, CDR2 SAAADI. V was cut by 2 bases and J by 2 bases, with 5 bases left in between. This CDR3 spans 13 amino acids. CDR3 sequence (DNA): TGCGCCAGCAGTGAGCCGTACACAGATACGCAGTATTTT. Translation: CASSEPYTDTQYF.

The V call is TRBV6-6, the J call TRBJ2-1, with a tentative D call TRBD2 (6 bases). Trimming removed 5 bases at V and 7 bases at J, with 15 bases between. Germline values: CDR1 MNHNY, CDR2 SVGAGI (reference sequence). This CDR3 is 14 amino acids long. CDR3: CASSPWRVRNEQFF. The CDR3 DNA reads TGTGCCAGCAGTCCCTGGAGGGTGAGGAATGAGCAGTTCTTC.

The CDR3 reads CASSQQGLDQPQHF. For the CDR3, the DNA is TGTGCCAGCAGCCAACAGGGGCTGGATCAGCCCCAGCATTTT. The chain carries TRBV3-1 (or the pseudogene TRBV3-2) and TRBJ1-5; tentatively, D is TRBD1 (6 bases). CDR3 length equals 14 residues. V was shortened by 2 bases and J by 5 bases, with 10 bases between the two germline ends. Germline CDR1 is LGHDT and CDR2 is YNNKEL (reference sequence).

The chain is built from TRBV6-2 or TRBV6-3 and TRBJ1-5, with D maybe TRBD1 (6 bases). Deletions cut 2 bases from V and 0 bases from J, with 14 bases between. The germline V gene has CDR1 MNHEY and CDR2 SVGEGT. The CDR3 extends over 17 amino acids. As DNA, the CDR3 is TGTGCCAGCAGTTACACCCACAGGGTTCGTAGCAATCAGCCCCAGCATTTT. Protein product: CASSYTHRVRSNQPQHF.

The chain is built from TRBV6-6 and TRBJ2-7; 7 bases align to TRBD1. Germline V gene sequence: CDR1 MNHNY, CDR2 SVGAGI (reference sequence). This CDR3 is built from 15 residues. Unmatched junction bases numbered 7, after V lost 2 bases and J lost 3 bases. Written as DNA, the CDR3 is TGTGCCAGCAGTTACGGGGACAGCCGAAACTACGAGCAGTACTTC. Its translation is CASSYGDSRNYEQYF.

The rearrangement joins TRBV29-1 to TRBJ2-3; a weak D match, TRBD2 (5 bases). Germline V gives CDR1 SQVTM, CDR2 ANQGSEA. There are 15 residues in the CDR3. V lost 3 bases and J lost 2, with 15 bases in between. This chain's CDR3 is CSVDPAAQLTDTQYF. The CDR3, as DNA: TGCAGCGTTGATCCAGCGGCCCAACTCACAGATACGCAGTATTTT.

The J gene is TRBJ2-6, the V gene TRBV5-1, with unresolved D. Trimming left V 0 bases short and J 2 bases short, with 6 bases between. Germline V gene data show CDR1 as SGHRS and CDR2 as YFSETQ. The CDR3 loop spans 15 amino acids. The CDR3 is CASSLGGAGANVLTF. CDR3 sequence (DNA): TGCGCCAGCAGCTTGGGCGGAGCTGGGGCCAACGTCCTGACTTTC.

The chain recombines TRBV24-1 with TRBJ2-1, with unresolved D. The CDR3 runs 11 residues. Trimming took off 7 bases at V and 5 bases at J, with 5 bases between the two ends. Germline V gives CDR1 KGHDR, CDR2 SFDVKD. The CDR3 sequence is CATSAHNEQFF. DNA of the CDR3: TGTGCCACCAGCGCGCACAATGAGCAGTTCTTC.

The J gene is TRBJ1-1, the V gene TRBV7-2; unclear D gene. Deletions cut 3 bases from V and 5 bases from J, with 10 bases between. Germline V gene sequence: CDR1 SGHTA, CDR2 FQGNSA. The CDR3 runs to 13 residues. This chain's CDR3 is CASSLGAGTEAFF. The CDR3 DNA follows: TGTGCCAGCAGCTTGGGTGCGGGGACTGAAGCTTTCTTT.

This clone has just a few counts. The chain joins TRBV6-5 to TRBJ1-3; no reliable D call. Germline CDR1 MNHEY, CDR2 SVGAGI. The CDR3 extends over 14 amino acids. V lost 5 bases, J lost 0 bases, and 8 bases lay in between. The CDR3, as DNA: TGTGCCAGCAGTAAACGGTCCTCTGGAAACACCATATATTTT. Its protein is CASSKRSSGNTIYF.

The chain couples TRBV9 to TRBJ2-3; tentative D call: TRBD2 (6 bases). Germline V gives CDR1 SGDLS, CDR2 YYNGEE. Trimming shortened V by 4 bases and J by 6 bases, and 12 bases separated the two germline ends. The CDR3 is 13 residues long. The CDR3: CASSLALADTQYF. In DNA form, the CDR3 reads TGTGCCAGCAGCCTCGCCCTAGCGGATACGCAGTATTTT.

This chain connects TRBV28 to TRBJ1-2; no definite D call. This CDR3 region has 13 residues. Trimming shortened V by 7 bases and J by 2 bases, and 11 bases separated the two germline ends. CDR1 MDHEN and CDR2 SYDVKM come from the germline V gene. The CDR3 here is CASTEQANYGYTF. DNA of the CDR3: TGTGCCAGCACCGAGCAGGCGAACTATGGCTACACCTTC.

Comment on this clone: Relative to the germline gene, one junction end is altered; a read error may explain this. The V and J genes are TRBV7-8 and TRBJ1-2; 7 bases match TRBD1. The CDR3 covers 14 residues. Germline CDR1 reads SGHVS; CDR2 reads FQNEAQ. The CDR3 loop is CASSLGQANYGYTF. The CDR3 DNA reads TGTGCCAGCAGTTTAGGACAGGCCAACTATGGCTACACCTTC.

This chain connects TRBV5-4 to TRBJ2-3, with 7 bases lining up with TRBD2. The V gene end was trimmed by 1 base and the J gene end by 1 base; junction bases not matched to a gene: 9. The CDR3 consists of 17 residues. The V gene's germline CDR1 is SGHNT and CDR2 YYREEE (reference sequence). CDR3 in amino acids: CASSLPLRGEGTDTQYF. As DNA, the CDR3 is TGTGCCAGCAGCTTGCCCCTCCGGGGGGAGGGCACAGATACGCAGTATTTT.

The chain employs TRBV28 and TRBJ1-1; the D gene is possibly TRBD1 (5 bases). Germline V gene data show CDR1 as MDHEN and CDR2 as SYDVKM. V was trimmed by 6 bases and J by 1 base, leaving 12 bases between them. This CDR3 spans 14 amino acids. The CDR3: CASRVEGRNTEAFF. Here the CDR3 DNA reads TGTGCCAGCAGGGTGGAGGGGAGGAACACTGAAGCTTTCTTT. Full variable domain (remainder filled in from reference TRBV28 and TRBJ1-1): DVKVTQSSRYLVKRTGEKVFLECVQDMDHENMFWYRQDPGLGLRLIYFSYDVKMKEKGDIPEGYSVSREKKERFSLILESASTNQTSMYLCASRVEGRNTEAFFGQGTRLTVV.

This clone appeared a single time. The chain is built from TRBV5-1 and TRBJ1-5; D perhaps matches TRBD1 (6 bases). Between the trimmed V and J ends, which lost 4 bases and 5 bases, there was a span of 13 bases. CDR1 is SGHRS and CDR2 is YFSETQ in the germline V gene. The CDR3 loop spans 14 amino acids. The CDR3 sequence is CASSPQGVDQPQHF. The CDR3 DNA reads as TGCGCCAGCAGCCCACAGGGAGTTGATCAGCCCCAGCATTTT.

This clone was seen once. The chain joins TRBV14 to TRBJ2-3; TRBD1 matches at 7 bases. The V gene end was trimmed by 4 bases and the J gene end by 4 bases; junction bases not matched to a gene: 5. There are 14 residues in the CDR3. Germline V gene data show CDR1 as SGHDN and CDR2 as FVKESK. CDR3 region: CASSLQTGSDTQYF. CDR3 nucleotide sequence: TGTGCCAGCAGCCTGCAGACAGGGTCAGATACGCAGTATTTT.

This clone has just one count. CDR3 sequence: CASSFRGGPWNEQFF. CDR3 sequence (DNA): TGTGCCAGCAGCTTTCGGGGAGGGCCCTGGAATGAGCAGTTCTTC. This chain connects TRBV5-8 to TRBJ2-1; TRBD2 matches at 7 bases. CDR3 size: 15 residues. Trimming took 2 bases from V and 7 from J; bases not matched to a gene: 9. Germline V gene data show CDR1 as SGHTS and CDR2 as YDEGEE.

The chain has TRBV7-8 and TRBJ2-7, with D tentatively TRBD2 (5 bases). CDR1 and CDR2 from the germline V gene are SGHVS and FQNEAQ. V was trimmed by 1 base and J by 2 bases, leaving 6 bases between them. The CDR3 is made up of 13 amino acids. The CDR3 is CASSLDGTYEQYF. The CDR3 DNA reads TGTGCCAGCAGCTTAGACGGGACCTACGAGCAGTACTTC.

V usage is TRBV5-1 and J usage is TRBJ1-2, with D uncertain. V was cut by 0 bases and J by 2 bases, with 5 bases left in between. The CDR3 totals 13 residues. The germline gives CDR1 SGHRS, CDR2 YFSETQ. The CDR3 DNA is TGCGCCAGCAGCTTGGCCAGGAACTATGGCTACACCTTC. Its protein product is CASSLARNYGYTF. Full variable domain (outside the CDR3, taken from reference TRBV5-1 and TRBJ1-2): KAGVTQTPRYLIKTRGQQVTLSCSPISGHRSVSWYQQTPGQGLQFLFEYFSETQRNKGNFPGRFSGRQFSNSRSEMNVSTLELGDSALYLCASSLARNYGYTFGSGTRLTVV.

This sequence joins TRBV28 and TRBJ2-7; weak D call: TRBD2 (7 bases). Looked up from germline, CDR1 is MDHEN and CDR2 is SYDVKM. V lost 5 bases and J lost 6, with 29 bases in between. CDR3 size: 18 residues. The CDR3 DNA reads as TGTGCCAGCAGTCGGGGGGCATCGGGGCTAGCGGTATCTTCCGAGCAGTACTTC. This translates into CASSRGASGLAVSSEQYF.

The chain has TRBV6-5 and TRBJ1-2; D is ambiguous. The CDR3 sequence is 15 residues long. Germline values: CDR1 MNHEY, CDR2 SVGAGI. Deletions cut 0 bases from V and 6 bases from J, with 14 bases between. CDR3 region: CASSYSWSSQNGYTF. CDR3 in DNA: TGTGCCAGCAGTTACTCATGGAGCAGTCAGAATGGCTACACCTTC.